Below, one T cell receptor (beta chain) is given with its context. Its specificity is not known. TCRdb recomputed calls from the RT-PCR reads with MiXCR, one row per CDR3 protein. Counted here are fewer than 250,000 distinct CDR3 sequences, around an eighth occurring once; the ten biggest clones make up approximately 25%. These data are taken from a study of response to subunit inactivated influenza vaccine. Study-wide findings and caveats: Seasonal influenza vaccination, on each occasion, was suggested by the authors to recruit few new T cells.

This CDR3 spans 13 amino acids. V lost 1 base and J lost 9, with 10 bases in between. The chain carries TRBV12-3 or TRBV12-4 and TRBJ2-1, with D perhaps TRBD1 or TRBD2 (6 bases each). This clonotype originated in a man in his forties or fifties who received an inactivated influenza vaccine. Here the sequenced sample was CD8+ T cells sorted from PBMCs, taken 5 days after vaccination. CDR3 amino acids: CASSLGGAAEQFF. The CDR3 coding sequence is TGTGCCAGCAGTTTAGGGGGGGCCGCTGAGCAGTTCTTC.